What follows are 17 T cell receptor beta chains derived from one specimen sequenced in a study of T cells in Graves' hyperthyroidism and ophthalmopathy. The CDR3 regions of TCR beta were amplified from RNA transcripts. In the first-round RT-PCR of the TCR CDR3, the HTBI primer set was used. TCRdb reprocessed the multiplex PCR reads with MiXCR, giving one entry per CDR3 protein. The data show about 640,000 distinct CDR3 sequences, less than 25% seen once. Sequencing was done on a sample of blood. Receptors were obtained from a man aged 25 to 40 with Graves' ophthalmopathy.

This chain uses TRBV6-1 with TRBJ1-4; TRBD1 agrees at 9 bases. The V segment lost 4 bases and the J segment 7 bases; nucleotides outside the gene matches: 7. The CDR3 runs to 15 residues. Germline V CDR1 and CDR2: MNHNS, SASEGT. CDR3 residues: CASSVQTGGLEKLFF. In nucleotides, the CDR3 is TGTGCCAGCAGTGTGCAGACAGGGGGTCTTGAAAAACTGTTTTTT.

This clonotype was seen only a few times. This rearrangement joins TRBV20-1 to TRBJ1-1; D is undetermined. Trimming cost V 4 bases and J 1 base, with 7 bases left between them. CDR3 size: 12 residues. Germline V gene lookup returns CDR1 DFQATT and CDR2 SNEGSKA (reference sequence). In DNA form, the CDR3 reads TGCAGTGCTATAGGGTCGAACACTGAAGCTTTCTTT. It is translated as CSAIGSNTEAFF.

This chain links TRBV3-1 with TRBJ1-1, with 10 bases lining up with TRBD1. This CDR3 region has 15 residues. V shed 3 bases, J shed 3 bases, and the junction held 4 bases outside the gene matches. CDR1 and CDR2 from the germline V gene are LGHDT and YNNKEL (reference sequence). In DNA form, the CDR3 reads TGTGCCAGCAGCCAGGGGACAGGGGAATACACTGAAGCTTTCTTT. It encodes CASSQGTGEYTEAFF.

For this clonotype: A read error may explain this, as a much larger clone is one base away. This sequence joins TRBV5-1 and TRBJ1-1; the D is unclear. Germline CDR1 SGHRS, CDR2 YFSETQ. Trimming pared 5 bases from V and 0 bases from J, leaving 14 bases between. The CDR3 covers 15 residues. The chain's CDR3 is CASSSQVTLNTEAFF. CDR3 bases: TGCGCCAGCAGTTCTCAGGTAACCCTGAACACTGAAGCTTTCTTT.

This clonotype has ten or more counts. Written as DNA, the CDR3 is TGTGCCAGCAGTTTTTTGGGGAAGAGCGATACGCAGTATTTT. Protein sequence: CASSFLGKSDTQYF. This chain uses TRBV27 with TRBJ2-3; unclear D gene. V lost 3 bases and J lost 6, with 13 bases in between. The CDR3 runs 14 residues. In germline, CDR1 is MNHEY, CDR2 SMNVEV (reference sequence).

The chain carries TRBV5-1 and TRBJ2-3; a possible D gene is TRBD2 (6 bases). V was clipped by 3 bases and J by 6 bases, with 14 bases between them. Per the germline V gene, CDR1 is SGHRS and CDR2 is YFSETQ. The CDR3 has 14 amino acids. This CDR3 reads CASSSAGRLDTQYF. The CDR3 DNA sequence: TGCGCCAGCAGCTCCGCGGGGAGGTTGGATACGCAGTATTTT.

This clonotype was seen only a few times. This rearrangement joins TRBV18 to TRBJ2-7; 9 bases are a match to TRBD1. CDR1 KGHSH and CDR2 LQKENI come from the germline V gene. The ends lost 3 bases at V and 6 bases at J; junction bases unmatched: 6. The CDR3 is 14 amino acids. CDR3 region: CASSPRGQGFEQYF. CDR3 coding DNA: TGTGCCAGCTCACCCCGGGGACAGGGCTTCGAGCAGTACTTC.

J is TRBJ2-3 and V is TRBV5-1, with D unclear. The V and J ends lost 6 bases and 0 bases respectively, with 20 bases between them. This CDR3 comprises 17 residues. CDR1 is SGHRS, CDR2 YFSETQ, per germline. CDR3 protein: CASKGRVFDGSTDTQYF. The DNA of the CDR3 is TGCGCCAGCAAGGGCCGGGTATTTGACGGAAGCACAGATACGCAGTATTTT.

This clonotype was seen only once. An end of the junction does not agree with germline; a read error may underlie this. The V gene is TRBV5-1, the J gene TRBJ2-1; 11 positions match TRBD2. CDR3 size: 18 residues. CDR1 and CDR2 (germline): SGHRS, YFSETQ. CDR3 nucleotide sequence: TGTGCCAGCAGCGTAGGAGTAGCGGGAGGGCGCTCGGTCAATGAGCAGTTCTTC. This gives the protein CASSVGVAGGRSVNEQFF.

Note on this clonotype: Just one base apart from a much larger clone, this may be a read error. The V gene is TRBV7-3, the J gene TRBJ2-2; TRBD2 is a possible D gene (6 bases). The germline V gene encodes CDR1 SGHTA and CDR2 FQGTGA. CDR3 size: 16 residues. The CDR3 nucleotides are TGTGCCAGCACCCCGGAGGGGTACGCGAACACCGGGGAGCTGCTTTTT. Protein product: CASTPEGYANTGELLF. The full variable domain, rest sourced from reference TRBV7-3 and TRBJ2-2, is GAGVSQTPSNKVTEKGKYVELRCDPISGHTALYWYRQSLGQGPEFLIYFQGTGAADDSGLPNDRFFAVRPEGSVSTLKIQRTERGDSAVYLCASTPEGYANTGELLFGEGSRLTVL.

This rearrangement joins TRBV30 to TRBJ2-7; TRBD1 matches at 7 bases. The V gene end was trimmed by 3 bases and the J gene end by 3 bases; junction bases not matched to a gene: 11. CDR1 is GTSNPN, CDR2 SVGIG, per germline (reference sequence). The CDR3 runs 15 residues. Written as DNA, the CDR3 is TGTGCCTGGAGGCCGGGACAGCTAACCCACTACGAGCAGTACTTC. Translating it yields CAWRPGQLTHYEQYF.

The chain couples TRBV4-1 to TRBJ2-2; D ambiguous. There are 15 residues in the CDR3. V gave up 0 bases and J gave up 3 bases, with 8 bases separating them. Germline V gives CDR1 MGHRA, CDR2 YSYEKL. The DNA for the CDR3 is TGCGCCAGCAGCCAAGATGCGGCATACACCGGGGAGCTGTTTTTT. Residues: CASSQDAAYTGELFF.

This clonotype showed up just a few times. V and J are TRBV9 and TRBJ1-4; possibly TRBD1 for D (6 bases). Germline CDR1 and CDR2: SGDLS and YYNGEE. The CDR3 loop spans 14 amino acids. V gave up 4 bases and J gave up 6 bases, with 13 bases separating them. Here the CDR3 reads CASSHGGAYEKLFF. The CDR3 DNA reads TGTGCCAGCAGCCACGGGGGCGCGTATGAAAAACTGTTTTTT.

This clonotype was seen many times. The gene calls are TRBV30 and TRBJ2-2; D unresolved. The CDR3 loop spans 11 amino acids. Germline CDR1 GTSNPN, CDR2 SVGIG (reference sequence). The V gene lost 7 bases and the J gene lost 2 bases, with 5 bases spanning the gap. CDR3 protein: CALSNTGELFF. The CDR3 DNA reads as TGTGCCTTATCTAACACCGGGGAGCTGTTTTTT. Filled out from reference TRBV30 and TRBJ2-2, the complete variable domain reads SQTIHQWPATLVQPVGSPLSLECTVEGTSNPNLYWYRQAAGRGLQLLFYSVGIGQISSEVPQNLSASRPQDRQFILSSKKLLLSDSGFYLCALSNTGELFFGEGSRLTVL.

The chain carries TRBV30 and TRBJ1-5; TRBD1 aligns across 7 bases. V was clipped by 1 base and J by 6 bases; unmatched bases: 12. This CDR3 is built from 16 residues. Germline V CDR1 and CDR2: GTSNPN, SVGIG (reference sequence). The CDR3 DNA is TGTGCCTGGAGTGGGCAGGGGGGACGCAACAGTCAGCCCCAGCATTTT. Protein: CAWSGQGGRNSQPQHF. The full variable domain, rest sourced from reference TRBV30 and TRBJ1-5, is SQTIHQWPATLVQPVGSPLSLECTVEGTSNPNLYWYRQAAGRGLQLLFYSVGIGQISSEVPQNLSASRPQDRQFILSSKKLLLSDSGFYLCAWSGQGGRNSQPQHFGDGTRLSIL.

This clonotype was seen many times. The rearrangement links TRBV5-1 to TRBJ1-1; D not resolved. The V end lost 4 bases, the J end lost 1 base, and 8 bases lay between the germline ends. Germline CDR1 and CDR2: SGHRS and YFSETQ. This CDR3 contains 13 residues. DNA of the CDR3: TGCGCCAGCAGCCCCTTACCGAACACTGAAGCTTTCTTT. Translated, it gives CASSPLPNTEAFF.

This clonotype was seen only a few times. The chain has TRBV5-4 and TRBJ2-3, with 9 bases identical to TRBD2. The junction had 5 bases not matched to a gene; V was cut back by 3 bases and J by 0 bases. Germline CDR1 SGHNT, CDR2 YYREEE (reference sequence). This CDR3 comprises 16 residues. CDR3 loop: CASSSLAGPSTDTQYF. The CDR3, as DNA: TGTGCCAGCAGCTCCCTAGCGGGGCCTAGCACAGATACGCAGTATTTT.